The 5 T cell receptor beta chains presented below share a single source sample, sequenced in a study of blood T cell repertoires in COVID-19. This table comes from immunoSEQ multiplex PCR, and its TCRdb copy is limited to in-frame clones, with some not included. Of 93,000 or so clones in the sample, roughly 88% were seen once. The sample was peripheral blood. Source of these receptors: a human donor in a cohort sampled during active COVID-19.

Concerning this clone itself: A read error may produce the germline difference seen at one junction end. The chain couples TRBV7-7 to TRBJ2-1; maybe TRBD1 (5 bases). This CDR3 comprises 14 residues. Per the germline V gene, CDR1 is SSHAT and CDR2 is FNYEAQ (reference sequence). CDR3 amino acids: CASSPSGGQGEQFF. DNA of the CDR3: TGTGCTAGCAGCCCATCGGGTGGGCAGGGTGAGCAGTTCTTC. The full variable domain, completed using reference TRBV7-7 and TRBJ2-1, is GAGVSQSPRYKVTKRGQDVTLRCDPISSHATLYWYQQALGQGPEFLTYFNYEAQPDKSGLPSDRFSAERPEGSISTLTIQRTEQRDSAMYRCASSPSGGQGEQFFGPGTRLTVL.

Note on this clone: The germline gene is not matched at one end of the junction; a read error may be the cause. This chain joins TRBV12-3 or TRBV12-4 and TRBJ1-2; no clear D. The CDR3 runs 13 residues. CDR3 protein: CASSIARDYGYTF. The CDR3 DNA reads as TGTGCCAGCAGTATAGCCCGGGACTATGGCTACACCTTC.

This chain joins TRBV24-1 and TRBJ2-1; 9 positions agree with TRBD2. V gave up 3 bases and J gave up 8 bases; unmatched junction bases: 7. Germline values: CDR1 KGHDR, CDR2 SFDVKD. CDR3 length: 15 residues. CDR3 nucleotides: TGTGCCACCAGTGATCGGGCGGGAGGGCTGGATGAGCAGTTCTTC. The encoded protein is CATSDRAGGLDEQFF.

The J gene is TRBJ1-5, the V gene TRBV19; 7 bases agree with TRBD1. V lost 4 bases, J lost 0 bases, and 6 bases stayed unmatched. The CDR3 runs to 16 residues. CDR1 LNHDA and CDR2 SQIVND come from the germline V gene (reference sequence). CDR3 region: CASSSRQGYSNQPQHF. The CDR3, as DNA: TGTGCCAGTAGTAGTAGACAGGGTTATAGCAATCAGCCCCAGCATTTT.

This chain uses TRBV9 with TRBJ2-1; D is possibly TRBD1 (5 bases). This CDR3 is built from 17 residues. The V gene's germline CDR1 is SGDLS and CDR2 YYNGEE. V was cut by 4 bases and J by 0 bases, with 17 bases left in between. The CDR3 bases are TGTGCCAGCAGCCCCCACTCCCAGGGAAACTCCTACAATGAGCAGTTCTTC. As protein: CASSPHSQGNSYNEQFF.